Following are 2 T cell receptor beta chains from one sample sequenced in a study of blood T cell repertoires in COVID-19. Repertoires were generated with immunoSEQ multiplex PCR, while TCRdb's copy carries only in-frame clones and drops some. Of 650,000 to 800,000 clones listed, over 80% are singletons. Sequencing used peripheral blood. These receptors all come from a woman under 30 with acute or convalescent COVID-19.

The rearrangement links TRBV28 to TRBJ1-3; D ambiguous. Trimming shortened V by 3 bases and J by 0 bases, and 9 bases separated the two germline ends. This CDR3 contains 15 residues. Germline lookup yields CDR1 MDHEN and CDR2 SYDVKM. This CDR3 reads CASSFFRDSGNTIYF. CDR3 coding DNA: TGTGCCAGCAGTTTCTTCCGGGACTCTGGAAACACCATATATTTT. The full variable domain, with the rest looked up from reference TRBV28 and TRBJ1-3, is DVKVTQSSRYLVKRTGEKVFLECVQDMDHENMFWYRQDPGLGLRLIYFSYDVKMKEKGDIPEGYSVSREKKERFSLILESASTNQTSMYLCASSFFRDSGNTIYFGEGSWLTVV.

A single count supports this clone. V is TRBV29-1 and J is TRBJ1-5, with TRBD1 matching over 9 bases. There are 17 residues in the CDR3. Germline-derived CDR1 and CDR2 are SQVTM and ANQGSEA. Germline trimming cut 1 base from V and 4 bases from J; bases unmatched to any gene: 11. The CDR3 DNA reads TGCAGCGTTGAAGGGGGACAGGGAAGGGTGGGTAATCAGCCCCAGCATTTT. Amino acids: CSVEGGQGRVGNQPQHF. The variable domain in full, with the rest retrieved from reference TRBV29-1 and TRBJ1-5, is SAVISQKPSRDICQRGTSLTIQCQVDSQVTMMFWYRQQPGQSLTLIATANQGSEATYESGFVIDKFPISRPNLTFSTLTVSNMSPEDSSIYLCSVEGGQGRVGNQPQHFGDGTRLSIL.